These 28 T cell receptor beta chains were sequenced from one sample in a study of T-cell memory formation after mild COVID-19. TCRdb processed the 5' RACE reads anew with MiXCR; each CDR3 protein has one entry. Of around 250,000 distinct CDR3 sequences listed, over 15% are singletons. What was sequenced was PBMCs or a T cell subset sorted from them (not recorded which). Receptors were obtained from a man between 18 and 29 years old who had mild COVID-19 (a few samples of this study predate the infection). Cell type and time point are not known.

The rearrangement joins TRBV27 to TRBJ2-7; TRBD2 aligns across 13 bases. The CDR3 sequence is 16 residues long. Per germline, CDR1 MNHEY and CDR2 SMNVEV (reference sequence). V trimming: 4 bases; J trimming: 5 bases; junction bases outside the gene matches: 8. CDR3 protein: CASSSTSGGASNEQYV. CDR3 bases: TGTGCCAGCAGTTCAACTAGCGGGGGGGCTAGCAACGAGCAGTACGTC.

The V call is TRBV20-1, the J call TRBJ1-1; D gene ambiguous. Germline V lookup: CDR1 DFQATT, CDR2 SNEGSKA (reference sequence). V lost 3 bases and J lost 0, with 5 bases in between. There are 12 residues in the CDR3. The CDR3 loop reads CSASRLNTEAFF. As DNA, the CDR3 is TGCAGTGCTAGCCGACTGAACACTGAAGCTTTCTTT.

The chain carries TRBV29-1 and TRBJ1-1; 8 bases are shared with TRBD1. The trim removed 8 bases at V and 1 base at J, leaving 12 bases unmatched. CDR3 length: 15 amino acids. Germline assignment: CDR1 SQVTM and CDR2 ANQGSEA. This chain's CDR3 is CSTLPRRGQNTEAFF. CDR3 bases: TGCAGCACCCTCCCTCGCAGGGGGCAGAACACTGAAGCTTTCTTT. Drawing the rest from reference TRBV29-1 and TRBJ1-1, the complete variable domain is SAVISQKPSRDICQRGTSLTIQCQVDSQVTMMFWYRQQPGQSLTLIATANQGSEATYESGFVIDKFPISRPNLTFSTLTVSNMSPEDSSIYLCSTLPRRGQNTEAFFGQGTRLTVV.

The chain recombines TRBV10-3 with TRBJ1-2; weak D call: TRBD1 (6 bases). The length of the CDR3 is 12 residues. V was shortened by 10 bases and J by 1 base, with 10 bases between the two germline ends. Germline CDR1 and CDR2: ENHRY and SYGVKD. Here the CDR3 DNA reads TGTGCCAGTACAGGGATTAACTATGGCTACACCTTC. Its translation: CASTGINYGYTF.

The chain has TRBV5-1 and TRBJ2-3, with 12 bases matching TRBD2. The CDR3 extends over 14 amino acids. The junction had 5 bases not matched to a gene; V was cut back by 7 bases and J by 5 bases. CDR1 and CDR2 (germline): SGHRS, YFSETQ. The DNA for the CDR3 is TGCGCCAGCTGGACTAGCGGGGTAAGAGATACGCAGTATTTT. Translation gives CASWTSGVRDTQYF.

Concerning this clonotype: Likely a read error: the CDR3 ends without its conserved phenylalanine or tryptophan. Because the CDR3's place on the DNA is in doubt, the DNA is left out and the CDR3 is given as listed by TCRdb. J is TRBJ2-7 and V is TRBV19; the table's TRBD1 call for D was not verified on the DNA. Germline CDR1 LNHDA, CDR2 SQIVND (reference sequence). The CDR3 region is 10 residues in length, termini included. CDR3 loop: CASSISGGRG.

This clonotype showed up just a few times. V usage is TRBV6-5 and J usage is TRBJ2-7; D is unclear. Trimming stripped 0 bases from V and 3 bases from J, with 9 bases between. Germline V lookup: CDR1 MNHEY, CDR2 SVGAGI. This CDR3 contains 14 residues. The CDR3 sequence: CASSYSLGLYEQYF. In nucleotides, the CDR3 is TGTGCCAGCAGTTACTCCCTGGGTCTCTACGAGCAGTACTTC.

Note on this clonotype: A much bigger clone sits one base away, suggesting this may be a read error. The chain links TRBV20-1 to TRBJ2-7; tentative D call: TRBD1 (5 bases). The CDR3 runs to 14 residues. Germline V gene sequence: CDR1 DFQATT, CDR2 SNEGSKA (reference sequence). The DNA for the CDR3 is TGCAGTGCGCACAGGCTACAGAACTCCTACGAGGAGTACTTC. Translating it yields CSAHRLQNSYEEYF.

This sequence joins TRBV20-1 and TRBJ2-5; D remains ambiguous. In germline, CDR1 is DFQATT, CDR2 SNEGSKA (reference sequence). This CDR3 is 11 amino acids long. Trimming pared 3 bases from V and 12 bases from J, leaving 14 bases between. CDR3 protein: CSASHFWVEYF. The CDR3 region has the DNA TGCAGTGCTAGTCATTTCTGGGTTGAGTACTTC.

In its sample, this clonotype was seen a few times. The V and J genes are TRBV12-3 or TRBV12-4 and TRBJ2-1; 10 positions agree with TRBD2. There are 15 residues in the CDR3. J was trimmed by 2 bases and V by 3 bases; bases with no gene match: 1. The CDR3, as DNA: TGTGCCAGCAGTTTTGGACTAGCGGCCTACAATGAGCAGTTCTTC. Protein: CASSFGLAAYNEQFF.

The rearrangement joins TRBV27 to TRBJ2-5; D possibly corresponds to TRBD1 (6 bases). The CDR3 contains 14 residues. Germline-derived CDR1 and CDR2 are MNHEY and SMNVEV (reference sequence). With 4 bases removed from V and 5 bases from J, the gap between germline ends came to 14 bases. CDR3 sequence (DNA): TGTGCCAGCAGTTATGCAGGGGCAGTGGAGACCCAGTACTTC. This translates into CASSYAGAVETQYF.

In its sample, this clonotype was seen a few times. The chain has TRBV10-3 and TRBJ2-1; 10 nucleotides align to TRBD2. This CDR3 region has 15 residues. Germline values: CDR1 ENHRY, CDR2 SYGVKD. V gave up 4 bases and J gave up 6 bases; unmatched junction bases: 6. CDR3 in amino acids: CAISGGLAAPNEQFF. CDR3 bases: TGTGCCATCAGTGGAGGACTAGCGGCCCCCAATGAGCAGTTCTTC.

This clonotype was counted only a few times. This chain joins TRBV28 and TRBJ2-2; TRBD2 might be the D (6 bases). There are 15 residues in the CDR3. The germline V gene has CDR1 MDHEN and CDR2 SYDVKM. The V gene lost 10 bases and the J gene lost 1 base, with 16 bases spanning the gap. As DNA, the CDR3 is TGTGCCACTAGCGCCCGCCTCCTGAACACCGGGGAGCTGTTTTTT. Translated: CATSARLLNTGELFF.

Only a few counts were recorded for this clonotype. This sequence joins TRBV6-6 and TRBJ1-6; maybe TRBD1 (6 bases). The ends were cut back, 7 bases at V and 10 bases at J, with 20 bases in the middle. Germline loops: CDR1 MNHNY, CDR2 SVGAGI (reference sequence). This CDR3 is built from 15 residues. For the CDR3, the DNA is TGTGCCAGCACCTGGGGGCTCGAGGGCGAGTCACCCCTCCACTTT. As protein: CASTWGLEGESPLHF.

The rearrangement links TRBV4-1 to TRBJ2-3; no firm D call. Deletions cut 0 bases from V and 8 bases from J, with 9 bases between. The germline CDR1 and CDR2 sequences are MGHRA and YSYEKL. The CDR3 spans 13 residues. The CDR3 DNA is TGCGCCAGCAGCCAAGACTCGGCCCTTACGCAGTATTTT. Its translation: CASSQDSALTQYF.

This clonotype was observed a few times. This chain joins TRBV7-9 and TRBJ1-5; D ambiguous. CDR1 and CDR2 (germline): SEHNR, FQNEAQ (reference sequence). CDR3 length: 13 residues. V was trimmed by 2 bases and J by 7 bases, leaving 9 bases between them. The CDR3 nucleotides read TGTGCCAGCAGCTTATTAGACGGGCAGCCCCAGCATTTT. Translation gives CASSLLDGQPQHF.

This clonotype has only a few counts. This rearrangement joins TRBV9 to TRBJ1-2, with 8 nucleotides matching TRBD1. V lost 4 bases and J lost 4; bases outside the gene matches: 15. Germline CDR1 is SGDLS and CDR2 is YYNGEE. The CDR3 has 17 amino acids. CDR3: CASSSSLIRGRTYGYTF. The CDR3 DNA reads TGTGCCAGCAGCTCTTCACTAATCAGGGGGCGCACCTATGGCTACACCTTC.

The sample holds a few counts of this clonotype. The rearrangement joins TRBV5-4 to TRBJ1-6; 7 bases are shared with TRBD1. The CDR3 covers 14 residues. Trimming cost V 3 bases and J 8 bases; bases outside gene matches: 5. Germline loops: CDR1 SGHNT, CDR2 YYREEE (reference sequence). CDR3 sequence (DNA): TGTGCCAGCAGCTATTCAACAGGGGATTCACCCCTCCACTTT. It translates to CASSYSTGDSPLHF.

This clonotype came up a few times. This chain uses TRBV7-9 with TRBJ2-7, with D maybe TRBD1 (6 bases). Trimming cost V 2 bases and J 0 bases, with 14 bases left between them. CDR1 and CDR2 (germline): SEHNR, FQNEAQ (reference sequence). The CDR3 totals 16 residues. CDR3 in amino acids: CASSLPPGHPSYEQYF. The CDR3, as DNA: TGTGCCAGCAGCTTACCCCCGGGACACCCCTCCTACGAGCAGTACTTC. The whole variable domain, filled in from reference TRBV7-9 and TRBJ2-7, reads DTGVSQNPRHKITKRGQNVTFRCDPISEHNRLYWYRQTLGQGPEFLTYFQNEAQLEKSRLLSDRFSAERPKGSFSTLEIQRTEQGDSAMYLCASSLPPGHPSYEQYFGPGTRLTVT.

This clonotype has only a few counts. The chain uses TRBV5-5 and TRBJ1-5, with unresolved D. The CDR3 consists of 14 residues. V was clipped by 1 base and J by 2 bases, with 7 bases between them. Germline-derived CDR1 and CDR2 are SGHKS and YYEKEE (reference sequence). The CDR3 region is CASSLFIGNQPQHF. The CDR3 DNA is TGTGCCAGCAGCTTGTTCATCGGCAATCAGCCCCAGCATTTT.

This clonotype has a count of ten or more. V gene TRBV5-1 combines with J gene TRBJ2-1; TRBD1 is a possible D gene (6 bases). Germline V gene sequence: CDR1 SGHRS, CDR2 YFSETQ. The V end was cut by 4 bases, the J end by 7 bases, with 15 bases between. This CDR3 contains 14 residues. CDR3 DNA sequence: TGCGCCAGCAGCCCGGACAGTGGAGAGAATGAGCAGTTCTTC. Encoded protein: CASSPDSGENEQFF.

This clonotype was seen a few times. This chain joins TRBV15 and TRBJ1-5; TRBD1 agrees at 9 bases. This CDR3 is built from 16 residues. The ends lost 3 bases at V and 7 bases at J; junction bases unmatched: 10. In germline, CDR1 is LNHNV, CDR2 YYDKDF (reference sequence). The CDR3 loop reads CATSSPGTGSGQPQHF. For the CDR3, the DNA is TGTGCCACCAGCAGCCCAGGGACAGGGAGTGGCCAGCCCCAGCATTTT.

J is TRBJ1-3 and V is TRBV7-9; unclear D gene. In germline, CDR1 is SEHNR, CDR2 FQNEAQ (reference sequence). The CDR3 runs 14 residues. V was shortened by 7 bases and J by 0 bases, with 10 bases between the two germline ends. CDR3 residues: CASNKINSGNTIYF. The CDR3 bases are TGTGCCAGCAACAAGATTAACTCTGGAAACACCATATATTTT.

This clonotype occurred a few times. The genes are TRBV5-1 and TRBJ2-5; D is possibly TRBD1 (5 bases). The CDR3 is 13 residues long. Trimming pared 4 bases from V and 5 bases from J, leaving 12 bases between. The V gene's germline CDR1 is SGHRS and CDR2 YFSETQ. This chain's CDR3 is CASSVGQGETQYF. The CDR3 nucleotides read TGCGCCAGCAGCGTAGGACAAGGCGAGACCCAGTACTTC.

The chain has TRBV6-6 and TRBJ2-2, with 7 bases lining up with TRBD1. CDR1 is MNHNY and CDR2 is SVGAGI in the germline V gene (reference sequence). J lost 7 bases, V lost 4 bases, and 9 bases had no gene match. The CDR3 is made up of 15 amino acids. The CDR3 coding sequence is TGTGCCAGCAGTTCCCGGGACAGTCAAATCGGGGAGCTGTTTTTT. It yields the protein CASSSRDSQIGELFF.

This chain joins TRBV6-5 and TRBJ2-7; 8 bases are a match to TRBD1. With V trimmed by 6 bases and J by 2 bases, 6 bases remained unmatched. There are 14 residues in the CDR3. Germline V gene data show CDR1 as MNHEY and CDR2 as SVGAGI. The CDR3, as DNA: TGTGCCAGCAGGGCTAGACAGGGGACCTACGAGCAGTACGTC. Its protein is CASRARQGTYEQYV.

This clonotype occurred a few times. The chain combines TRBV7-2 with TRBJ2-7; possibly TRBD1 or TRBD2 for D (5 bases each). The V gene's germline CDR1 is SGHTA and CDR2 FQGNSA. This CDR3 comprises 14 residues. V was cut by 1 base and J by 7 bases, with 14 bases left in between. The CDR3 here is CASSLGSGTGEQYF. The CDR3 DNA sequence: TGTGCCAGCAGCTTAGGTTCCGGGACGGGGGAGCAGTACTTC.

The chain couples TRBV7-2 to TRBJ2-7; D is uncertain. Trimming shortened V by 0 bases and J by 2 bases, and 5 bases separated the two germline ends. The CDR3 consists of 13 residues. Germline lookup yields CDR1 SGHTA and CDR2 FQGNSA. CDR3 nucleotide sequence: TGTGCCAGCAGCTTAGCAGGGACCTACGAGCAGTACTTC. As protein: CASSLAGTYEQYF.